Sequencing of this T cell receptor (beta chain) was carried out in a study of vaccination effects on CD4 cells after COVID-19. The culture ran for roughly ten days before CD4+ T cells were isolated. PCR showed that the person got SARS-CoV-2 infection at some point between March and December 2020. As their vaccination, participants received two doses of either BNT162b2 or mRNA-1273. In regard to this clone: Its antigen is not identified.

The repertoire was sequenced with immunoSEQ multiplex PCR; TCRdb's copy has only in-frame clones and lacks some. The data show roughly 30,000 clones, approximately 72% seen once. The source is a human donor who had a prior SARS-CoV-2 infection. The starting material was CD4+ T cells from PBMCs cultured without peptide, obtained after COVID-19 vaccination.

The CDR3 protein is CASSIDQREGPNTGELFF. CDR3 bases: TGTGCCAGTAGTATAGATCAGAGGGAGGGCCCAAACACCGGGGAGCTGTTTTTT. V is TRBV19 and J is TRBJ2-2; TRBD2 matches at 7 bases. V was pared by 0 bases and J by 2 bases, with 9 bases of the junction left unmatched. The CDR3 length is 18 residues. Germline CDR1 LNHDA, CDR2 SQIVND (reference sequence).